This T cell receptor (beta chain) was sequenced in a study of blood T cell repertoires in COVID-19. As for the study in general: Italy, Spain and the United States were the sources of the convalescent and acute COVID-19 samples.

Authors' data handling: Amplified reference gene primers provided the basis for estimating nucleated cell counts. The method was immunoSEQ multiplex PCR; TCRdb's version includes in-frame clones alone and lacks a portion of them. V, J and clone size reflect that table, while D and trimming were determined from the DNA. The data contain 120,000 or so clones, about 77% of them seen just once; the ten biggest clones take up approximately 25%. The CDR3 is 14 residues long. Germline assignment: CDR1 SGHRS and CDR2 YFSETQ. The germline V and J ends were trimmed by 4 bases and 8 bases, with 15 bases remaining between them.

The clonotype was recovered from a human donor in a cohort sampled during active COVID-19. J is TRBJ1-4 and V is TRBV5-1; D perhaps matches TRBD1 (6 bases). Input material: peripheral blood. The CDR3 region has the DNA TGCGCCAGCAGCGGAAGGGGGAGTGGGGAAAAACTGTTTTTT. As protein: CASSGRGSGEKLFF.